Following are 5 T cell receptor beta chains from one sample sequenced in a study of T cell responses to AZD1222 COVID-19 vaccine. Using immunoSEQ multiplex PCR, the repertoire was profiled, and TCRdb retains in-frame clones only, with some absent. This table holds some 170,000 clones, 70% to 90% found once. Sequences were derived from peripheral blood, sampled on day 0 of AZD1222 vaccination. Receptors were obtained from an adult in good health.

This clone was detected a few times. The rearrangement joins TRBV30 to TRBJ2-1; TRBD2 aligns across 8 bases. With 0 bases clipped from V and 4 bases from J, the junction kept 5 bases outside the gene matches. In germline, CDR1 is GTSNPN, CDR2 SVGIG (reference sequence). CDR3 length: 15 amino acids. In DNA form, the CDR3 reads TGTGCCTGGAGTGTGCCTAGCGGGCGTTACAATGAGCAGTTCTTC. Translated: CAWSVPSGRYNEQFF.

A few counts support this clone. CDR3 DNA: TGTGCCAGCAGCTCCCCTGACAGGGGGGTTAATTCACCCCTCCACTTT. As protein: CASSSPDRGVNSPLHF. The J gene is TRBJ1-6, the V gene TRBV5-5; 9 positions agree with TRBD1. With V trimmed by 3 bases and J by 6 bases, 7 bases remained unmatched. This CDR3 is built from 16 residues. Germline assignment: CDR1 SGHKS and CDR2 YYEKEE (reference sequence). The full variable domain, completed using reference TRBV5-5 and TRBJ1-6, is DAGVTQSPTHLIKTRGQQVTLRCSPISGHKSVSWYQQVLGQGPQFIFQYYEKEERGRGNFPDRFSARQFPNYSSELNVNALLLGDSALYLCASSSPDRGVNSPLHFGNGTRLTVT.

The chain links TRBV19 to TRBJ2-2; D ambiguous. The CDR3 extends over 15 amino acids. Trimming removed 4 bases at V and 0 bases at J, with 9 bases between. Germline V gene data show CDR1 as LNHDA and CDR2 as SQIVND (reference sequence). CDR3 in amino acids: CASSKSTTNTGELFF. The CDR3 nucleotides are TGTGCCAGTAGTAAGTCCACTACGAACACCGGGGAGCTGTTTTTT.

This chain uses TRBV7-9 with TRBJ2-2; 8 bases are shared with TRBD2. The CDR3 has 17 residues. Germline CDR1 and CDR2: SEHNR and FQNEAQ (reference sequence). The V gene end was trimmed by 5 bases and the J gene end by 3 bases; junction bases not matched to a gene: 11. The CDR3 sequence: CASSPGRGSGDTGELFF. CDR3 sequence (DNA): TGTGCCAGCAGCCCAGGTCGGGGTAGCGGGGACACCGGGGAGCTGTTTTTT.

The genes are TRBV10-1 and TRBJ1-5, with D maybe TRBD1 (5 bases). CDR3 size: 16 residues. V lost 5 bases, J lost 2 bases, and 16 bases lay in between. Germline values: CDR1 WNHNN, CDR2 SYGVQD (reference sequence). This CDR3 reads CASSPRDHEGNQPQHF. The DNA for the CDR3 is TGCGCCAGCAGTCCCCGGGACCACGAGGGCAATCAGCCCCAGCATTTT.